Sequencing of this T cell receptor (beta chain) was carried out in a study of cytomegalovirus exposure and HLA in healthy donors. It was with 60 Vbeta and 13 Jbeta primers that the PCR ran. The table came from immunoSEQ multiplex PCR; TCRdb's copy has only in-frame clones and leaves some out. The sample has 130,000 or so clones, 66% seen once. This clone was detected only a few times. Its antigen is not known. Findings and caveats of the study: An ancestry cluster, one associated with Asian ancestry, reportedly showed fewer N-insertions than the roughly 700-donor mean in a later analysis. Previously analyzed data showed that most TCR beta V segments were productive at a frequency of about 90% or about 30%.

The receptor was isolated from a woman in her sixties in good health and CMV-seronegative. The specimen was PBMCs.

CDR3: CASREATQPQHF. The CDR3 DNA sequence: TGTGCCAGCAGGGAGGCGACTCAGCCCCAGCATTTT. The chain combines TRBV28 with TRBJ1-5; D is unresolved. Trimming pared 6 bases from V and 6 bases from J, leaving 9 bases between. Germline CDR1 reads MDHEN; CDR2 reads SYDVKM. The CDR3 sequence is 12 residues long.